This T cell receptor beta chain emerged from a study of blood T cells in healthy people across ages. Across the study: Template switching retrieved approximately one barcoded beta molecule for each two T cells. Study observations and caveats: With unsorted PBMCs, a conclusive comparison of naive versus antigen-experienced cells was not possible. Age advanced and TCR beta diversity per million T cells fell, roughly linearly.

Comment on this clonotype: Its target is not known.

Sample-barcoded 5' priming and a J-beta primer mix drove a second PCR of roughly 6 to 12 cycles. Carrying 12 random nucleotides, a template-switch adaptor labeled each individual cDNA molecule. One entry per CDR3 protein results from TCRdb running MiXCR on the 5' RACE reads. The sample lists 1.5 million or so distinct CDR3 sequences; approximately 43% were seen once. V dropped 1 base and J dropped 2 bases, with 12 bases sitting between them. Germline CDR1 and CDR2: MNHEY and SMNVEV (reference sequence). The CDR3 has 15 amino acids. The source is a woman aged 18 to 35 in good health. Material: blood. The genes are TRBV27 and TRBJ2-7; either TRBD1 or TRBD2 may fit D (5 bases each). CDR3 nucleotides: TGTGCCAGCAGTTTATGGGGGAGTTACACCTACGAGCAGTACTTC. Amino acids: CASSLWGSYTYEQYF.